This T cell receptor (beta chain) emerged from a study of identical twins (dated by TCRdb to 2016 to 2017). In terms of the full investigation: The study deep-sequenced TCR alpha and beta repertoires from monozygotic twins, unrelated adults of various ages and cord blood to test whether fetal clonotypes persist. Replicate twin experiments were performed at different times using different library preparation protocols to rule out contamination. Study-level results and caveats: Zero-insertion analyses could be partly confounded by invariant T cells such as MAIT and iNKT, although diverse VJ usage argued against such confounding for most clonotypes. Because the same donors could not be followed over many years, the conclusions relied on cross-sectional statistical analysis. Fewer insertions were carried by abundant cord blood beta clonotypes; a weaker similar trend was observed in young adult naive repertoires, while no such trend was observed in memory repertoires. In beta out-of-frame sequences, excess twin sharing was weaker, because having fewer shared sequences lowered the signal-to-noise ratio. In monozygotic twins, out-of-frame TCR alpha sharing was systematically underestimated by recombination models, although the models agreed with sharing between unrelated individuals. Compared with coincidental sharing between unrelated individuals, out-of-frame TCR alpha sequences shared between twins had an excess of sequences with low generation probability.

Library prep was done by 5' RACE. The sequencer was an Illumina HiSeq 2000. Template switching introduced a universal primer binding site; the final cDNA contained a unique molecular identifier, enabling accurate counting of TCR cDNA molecules. First-strand cDNA for TCR alpha and beta chains was synthesized from specific primers in the conserved constant-segment region. To control for contamination, every cDNA library was double barcoded, receiving both a SMART-Mk sample barcode and Illumina barcodes. TruSeq adapter sequences along with Illumina sample barcodes were introduced in two successive PCR steps. TCR alpha and beta cDNA libraries were sequenced on the Illumina HiSeq platform with custom primers. Per the source publication's procedure: Unique molecular identifiers were extracted from raw reads with MiGEC, and CDR3 positions were determined with MiXCR. For each individual, recombination models were inferred using an EM algorithm with the repgenHMM and IGoR tools. The analysis of shared clonotypes was done with the tcR package in R, with sharing normalized by the product of cloneset sizes. To study raw recombination without the effects of thymic and clonal selection, out-of-frame nonproductive sequences were analyzed. TCRdb redid the processing of the public reads, applying fastp at Q25 and MiXCR, and retained in-frame beta chains. Under each unique CDR3 protein, matching rows form one entry showing the most common genes and DNA. The V and J calls were not made by the authors but by TCRdb's processing. This sample holds 300,000 or so distinct CDR3 sequences; around 9.7% were observed only once. Around 7.1% of the sample lies in the top ten.

Every donor was a healthy Caucasian. The twin cohort consisted of three pairs of female monozygotic twins, all aged about 18 to 29 years. CD4+ and CD8+ T cell populations were isolated with positive isolation kits from Invitrogen. CDR1 and CDR2 were assigned from the germline V gene (reference sequence) as MNHEY and SMNVEV. Trimming removed 0 bases from V and 1 base from J, leaving 3 bases between the germline ends. The CDR3 covers 13 residues, taking in both the cysteine and the phenylalanine. Only CDR3 DNA is held: 39 bases, read in frame from base 1. This clonotype was found a few times. No antigen is known for it. No per-base quality is available; no much larger clone lies one base away. These data also featured in a second study, about yellow fever vaccine responses in identical twins. Per that second paper: The authors reported that the T cell response to vaccination in identical twins appeared partly convergent and partly personalized. Focusing on identical twins, the study followed the T cell clones that responded to the vaccine, and did so with precision.

Recombination connected TRBV27 to TRBJ1-1; the D gene remains uncertain. Sequencing was carried out using CD8+ T cells sorted from blood. This receptor was identified in a woman aged 18-35 years in good health. CDR3 reads: CASSLSTNTEAFF. The bases read TGTGCCAGCAGTTTATCCACGAACACTGAAGCTTTCTTT.